This T cell receptor beta chain was documented in a study of blood T cell repertoires in COVID-19. CDR3 length equals 15 residues. Germline lookup yields CDR1 SGHTA and CDR2 FQGTGA. Trimming removed 1 base from V and 5 bases from J; junction bases left unmatched: 3. The protocol was immunoSEQ multiplex PCR, while the TCRdb copy is restricted to in-frame clones and leaves out a portion. The sample records about 170,000 clones, roughly 91% being singletons. What was sequenced was peripheral blood. This chain joins TRBV7-3 and TRBJ2-2, with 8 bases identical to TRBD2. This receptor was identified in a man aged 50 to 59 who had recovered from COVID-19. The CDR3 spells CASSLNAGGTGELFF. CDR3 sequence (DNA): TGTGCCAGCAGCTTAAACGCGGGAGGTACCGGGGAGCTGTTTTTT.